This TCR beta chain was obtained from a study of neurological immune-mediated disorders. A single run covered 15-18 subjects with over 180 million TCR-beta sequences. TCRdb reanalysed the 5' RACE reads using MiXCR and keeps one entry per CDR3 protein. Among more than 35,000 distinct CDR3 sequences listed, about 6% were seen once. CD4+ or CD8+ T cells, about 960,000 per library, were used for sorted libraries. This clonotype was detected ten times or more. This receptor was obtained from a woman in her forties in good health. Sequencing was carried out using CD4+ T cells from blood.

The CDR3 here is CASRHDRGLLTDTQYF. Here the CDR3 DNA reads TGTGCCAGCAGGCACGACAGGGGTCTGCTCACAGATACGCAGTATTTT. This chain connects TRBV12-3 or TRBV12-4 to TRBJ2-3, with TRBD1 identical over 8 bases. The CDR3 sequence is 16 residues long. V lost 6 bases, J lost 2 bases, and 10 bases stayed unmatched.